This TCR beta chain was identified in a study of cytomegalovirus exposure and HLA in healthy donors (dated by TCRdb to 2016 to 2017). For context, the study as a whole: An earlier analysis of 587 of the donors reported 250 to 300 Gb of sequence data and some 120 million unique TCR beta sequences from about 179 million T cells. About 280 gigabases of sequencing data and 91 million or so unique TCR sequences made up an early release that covered approximately 620 HLA-typed donors. Among the roughly 400 genotyped donors, under 90% belonged to the genetic ancestry cluster associated with self-reported Caucasian donors. The study aimed to test whether signatures of past pathogen exposure could be identified by cataloging public T cell receptors. The T cell repertoires of several hundred subjects were profiled by immunosequencing and related to cytomegalovirus serostatus. Along with the approximately 650-subject first cohort, a separate validation cohort of 120 different subjects was used. High-throughput TCR immunosequencing, statistical association of individual TCRs with disease status, and machine learning were combined to predict cytomegalovirus infection status. A later analysis re-analyzed previously published TCR beta repertoires from 650 to 800 donors and added high-resolution HLA genotyping to study TCR occurrence patterns. Rather than drawing on any new phenotypic data, the later analysis identified candidate immune exposures from TCR beta sequences and the way those sequences occurred across donors. An earlier analysis of 587 of the donors applied high-throughput TCR beta sequencing to assess whether each TCR beta V gene segment acted as functional or pseudogenic. Donor age, sex, ethnicity and CMV serostatus were compiled alongside the repertoire data. A later genetic analysis used genome-wide SNP genotypes for about 60% of the 666 donors, treating that subset as a discovery cohort. All discovery cohort repertoires had been generated on a single sequencing platform. Class I and class II HLA loci were covered by the typing at four-digit resolution. Typing coverage differed by locus: A, B, C, DRB1 and DQB1 were typed in roughly 629-640 donors, DQA1 in roughly 500, DPA1 in around 580, and DPB1 in just under 480. A few DR-DQ haplotypes were treated as single units for association and clustering because of strong linkage in the cohort. On average, approximately 250,000 unique TCR beta nucleotide sequences were sequenced per donor among some 430 genotyped donors of the cohort, with roughly 18% of those sequences being non-productive. The investigation overall reported the following: Because counts were too low, seventeen rarely observed V segments, including chromosome 9 orphons, were excluded from the earlier analysis of 587 of the donors. A total of about 180 TCR beta chains were listed by the study as associated with cytomegalovirus. V-gene and J-gene trimming of TCR beta chains was associated with a missense DCLRE1C variant in a later genetic analysis, and the association was replicated in an independent cohort. A group of highly shared sequence variants was considered likely to be a technical artifact of the sequencing pipeline. The classifier was reported to diagnose cytomegalovirus status with high specificity and sensitivity in both the original and validation cohorts. A later analysis reported that several top co-occurrence clusters appeared linked to parvovirus B19, influenza, CMV and Epstein-Barr virus. Some IMGT-functional V segments, including TRBV6-2 and TRBV6-3, could not be distinguished by the 87-base-pair reads and were therefore excluded. Compared with equally common non-associated chains, HLA-associated TCR beta chains in a later analysis were more clonally expanded and had lower generation probabilities. CMV serostatus was the only immune exposure information available for the cohort. When HLA alleles, especially DR and DQ, strongly co-occurred, attributing TCR associations to individual alleles was difficult. In a later analysis, most CMV-associated TCR beta chains were found to appear HLA-restricted, with HLA associations seemingly driven largely by CMV exposure. Broadly in line with IMGT annotations, most TCR beta V segments showed up in productive rearrangements about 87% or about 30% of the time in an earlier analysis of several hundred of the donors. Because HLA typing was missing for some donors at each locus, association tests included only the typed subset. The cohort was sequenced for TCR beta chains only, and without alpha or paired-chain data the features that could be detected were limited. In vitro tests confirmed that a few of the cytomegalovirus-associated TCR beta chains recognize cytomegalovirus antigens. A later genetic analysis reported fewer N-insertions in productive TCRs among donors in an Asian-associated ancestry cluster than the approximately 700-donor mean. A further reported finding was that TCR beta sequences accurately predicted the HLA-A and HLA-B alleles for most subjects in the first cohort. A later analysis associated approximately 17,000 TCR beta sequences with specific HLA alleles at a false discovery rate of 0.05. In a later analysis, the rate of TCR association differed among HLA loci, with DRB1 alleles having the most associated TCRs and HLA-C alleles having the fewest. The authors suggested that the approach could potentially be generalized to other disease states and immunological phenotypes. Correlated functional status among segregating V segments might reflect linkage disequilibrium, but an unknown experimental factor could not be ruled out. While some public TCRs were present in many individuals, most TCR sequences turned up only very rarely across donors. Sequencing depth was assumed to be roughly uniform across donors in the presence/absence analyses, though that assumption may not hold.

The cohort consisted of fewer than 700 healthy bone marrow donors. At the time of sampling, all cohort members were nominally healthy, though unrecorded immune exposures were likely present. The donor tested CMV seronegative, placing the donor among the 350 or so seronegative members of the cohort. Each donor provided a peripheral blood sample, and peripheral blood mononuclear cells were used for TCR beta sequencing. The Qiagen DNeasy Blood Extraction Kit was used to extract genomic DNA from the blood cell samples. V was cut back by 6 bases and J by 4 bases, leaving a gap of 16 bases between them. Including the terminal cysteine and phenylalanine, the CDR3 comprises 15 residues. Only the CDR3 DNA is retained, 45 bases long and in frame from the first base. The germline V gene supplies CDR1 MDHEN and CDR2 SYDVKM. In the case of this clone: This clone's antigen is unknown.

Library preparation used the immunoSEQ multiplex PCR assay. For the multiplex PCR, a mixture combining 60 forward primers for TCR Vbeta segments and 13 reverse primers for TCR Jbeta segments was used. The CDR3 region of rearranged TCR beta genes was amplified from genomic DNA with a multiplex PCR assay. The Illumina HiSeq System was used to sequence the amplified TCR beta libraries as 87-base-pair reads. The original pipeline was this. Across the roughly 640 repertoires, a later analysis counted roughly 84 million unique TCR beta chains, around 10 million of which were shared by at least two donors. A nearest-neighbor algorithm error-corrected the raw reads and collapsed the reads into unique sequences, merging closely related sequences to remove PCR and sequencing errors. CDR3 sequences were aligned to IMGT reference sequences to assign V, D and J gene segments. For a sequence to be retained, a match of at least six nucleotides to both a V gene segment and a J gene segment was required. A rearrangement counted as productive if the CDR3 had no stop codons and remained in frame with V and J, and every other rearrangement counted as non-productive. Following IMGT convention, CDR3 was defined as the stretch from the second conserved V-encoded cysteine to the conserved J-encoded phenylalanine. The earlier analysis of 500 to 650 of the donors excluded any sequence lacking an unambiguous match to a single V gene segment. An earlier analysis of 587 of the donors classified V segments as functional when productive rearrangements were above 56.7% and as segregating when the standard deviation between donors was above 5%. A statistical classification framework was built to diagnose cytomegalovirus status from the catalog of TCR beta chain sequences. In a later analysis, TCR nucleotide sequences were compared against IMGT/GENE-DB human TR gene sequences so that V and J genes could be assigned. Using the TCRdist pipeline, a later analysis assigned CDR3 sequences along with most-parsimonious VDJ recombination scenarios. In a later analysis, each TCR beta chain was defined by its CDR3 amino acid sequence together with its V-gene family, and reads lacking a unique V-gene family were excluded. As a way to deal with suspected cross-contamination and a sequencing artifact, a later analysis dropped under 600 nucleotide sequences that were highly shared and had low generation probability. A later analysis calculated a clonal expansion index for each public chain from normalized within-repertoire ranks of inferred template counts. A later analysis computed generation probabilities with a VDJ recombination model fitted to out-of-frame rearrangements, and checked the results against IGoR. Hypergeometric tests were used in a later analysis to score TCR-TCR, TCR-HLA and TCR-CMV co-occurrence, with a repertoire-size bias correction applied to the TCR pairs. In a later analysis, false discovery rates were estimated by permuting HLA or CMV assignments 20 times. In a later analysis, co-occurring TCRs were grouped using DBSCAN, and TCRdist sequence similarity was added for clustering within HLA-allele-positive subsets. Repertoires with fewer than 30,000 or more than 120,000 public chains were left out of co-occurrence clustering, as were five repertoires with anomalous nucleotide sharing. Imported from immuneACCESS, the table was reduced by TCRdb to in-frame sequences with V and J called. These copies leave out some clones; in studies compared against another copy, an unresolved V gene accounts for under half, and the cause of the remainder is not known. V and J calls and clone size are as listed in that table; D and trimming were resolved from the DNA. In this sample's table one finds approximately 120,000 clones. The top ten constitute roughly 1% of the sample.

The TCR was taken from a man in his late teens or twenties in good health and CMV-seronegative. The chain links TRBV28 with TRBJ2-1; matching of 6 bases hints at TRBD1 as the D gene. Sequences were obtained from PBMCs. In nucleotide form, the sequence is TGTGCCAGCAGACAAACCCCCGACAGGTACAATGAGCAGTTCTTC. This is translated as CASRQTPDRYNEQFF.